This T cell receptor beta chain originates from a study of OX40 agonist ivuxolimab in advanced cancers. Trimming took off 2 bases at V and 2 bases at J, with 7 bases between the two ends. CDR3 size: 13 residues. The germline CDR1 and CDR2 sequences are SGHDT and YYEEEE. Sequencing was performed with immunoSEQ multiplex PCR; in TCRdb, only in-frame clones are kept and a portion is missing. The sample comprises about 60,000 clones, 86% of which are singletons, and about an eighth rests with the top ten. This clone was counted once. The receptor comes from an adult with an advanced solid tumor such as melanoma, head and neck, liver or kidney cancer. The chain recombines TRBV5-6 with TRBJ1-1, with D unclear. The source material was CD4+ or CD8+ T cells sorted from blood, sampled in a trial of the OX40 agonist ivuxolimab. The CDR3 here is CASSFASNTEAFF. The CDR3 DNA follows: TGTGCCAGCAGCTTTGCCTCTAACACTGAAGCTTTCTTT.